This T cell receptor beta chain emerged from a study of T cell repertoires in cytomegalovirus infection. Study at large: Matching HLA type, along with CMV infection, was indicated by public TCR beta signatures.

Regarding this clonotype: The antigen is unknown.

TCRdb re-derived calls from the reads in MiXCR, one entry per CDR3 protein. The sample lists approximately 300,000 distinct CDR3 sequences; just under 30% were seen once. This CDR3 contains 16 residues. J lost 9 bases, V lost 3 bases, and 9 bases had no gene match. The germline V gene encodes CDR1 KGHDR and CDR2 SFDVKD. Whole-study findings and limits: Adding up the frequency of public TCR beta families identified people who carried CMV plus the relevant HLA. Within the response measured ex vivo, HLA-C-restricted CMV-specific TCR beta clonotypes were dominant.

This clonotype was obtained from a human donor in good health (CMV status not recorded). Some clones in this sample may be carry-over from other donors' samples. The sequenced sample was cultured PBMCs, obtained from culture after CMV antigen stimulation. The rearrangement uses TRBV24-1 and TRBJ2-3; 12 bases match TRBD2. CDR3 region: CATSDRASGRAGTQYF. In DNA, the CDR3 is TGTGCCACCAGTGATCGCGCTAGCGGGAGGGCCGGGACGCAGTATTTT.